This T cell receptor beta chain was sequenced for a study of shared clonotypes between healthy human individuals. It was CD45RO-negative cells, positively selected for CCR7, that made up naive CD8 cells, with terminally differentiated effector memory CD45RA+ cells excluded. Donors were healthy HIV-negative adults without recent acute infections or vaccinations. Assay used: immunoSEQ multiplex PCR; TCRdb lists only in-frame clones, some missing. In the table there are hundreds of thousands of clones, 85% to 95% of which are singletons. The specimen sequenced was naive CD8+ T cells sorted from blood. The source is a woman aged 25-40 years in good health.

DNA for the CDR3: TGTGCCAGCAGCGGCAGGGGATGGCTAGCGGGAGGCCAAGAGACCCAGTACTTC. Translation: CASSGRGWLAGGQETQYF. The chain has TRBV12-1 and TRBJ2-5; TRBD2 reflects the table's D call only, with no check against the DNA. TRBV12-1 is labeled a pseudogene. The CDR3 length is 18 residues.